The rows below give T cell receptor beta chains drawn from one sample of a study of shared clonotypes between healthy human individuals. Profiling relied on immunoSEQ multiplex PCR, and the TCRdb table lists in-frame clones only, not all of them. The sample holds 2 million to 3 million clones; under 95% are singletons and the top ten take 0.36%. The sequencing input was naive CD4+ T cells from PBMCs. The source is a man younger than 30 in good health. Some clones in this sample may be carry-over from other donors' samples. CDR3s include the opening cysteine and the closing phenylalanine or tryptophan. Fields, in order: V gene, CDR3 protein.

v_call: TRBV5-1
cdr3_aa: CASSLGFGGSGNTIYF

v_call: TRBV6-1
cdr3_aa: CASSEGGRETQYF

v_call: TRBV28
cdr3_aa: CASSPLSPVSRKGTQYF

v_call: TRBV5-1
cdr3_aa: CASSLNTGQRGEQYF

v_call: TRBV30
cdr3_aa: CAWSVGITNTGELFF

v_call: TRBV6-1
cdr3_aa: CASSTTRSYNEQFF

v_call: TRBV6-6
cdr3_aa: CASTKGGPNEQFF

v_call: TRBV6-1
cdr3_aa: CASSEQQLWDNEQFF

v_call: TRBV5-6
cdr3_aa: CASSLAETQYF

v_call: TRBV25-1
cdr3_aa: CASSGSAGPSGTDTQYF

v_call: TRBV6-1
cdr3_aa: CASRPTGAHYEQYF

v_call: TRBV15
cdr3_aa: CATSASYRGRGEQYF